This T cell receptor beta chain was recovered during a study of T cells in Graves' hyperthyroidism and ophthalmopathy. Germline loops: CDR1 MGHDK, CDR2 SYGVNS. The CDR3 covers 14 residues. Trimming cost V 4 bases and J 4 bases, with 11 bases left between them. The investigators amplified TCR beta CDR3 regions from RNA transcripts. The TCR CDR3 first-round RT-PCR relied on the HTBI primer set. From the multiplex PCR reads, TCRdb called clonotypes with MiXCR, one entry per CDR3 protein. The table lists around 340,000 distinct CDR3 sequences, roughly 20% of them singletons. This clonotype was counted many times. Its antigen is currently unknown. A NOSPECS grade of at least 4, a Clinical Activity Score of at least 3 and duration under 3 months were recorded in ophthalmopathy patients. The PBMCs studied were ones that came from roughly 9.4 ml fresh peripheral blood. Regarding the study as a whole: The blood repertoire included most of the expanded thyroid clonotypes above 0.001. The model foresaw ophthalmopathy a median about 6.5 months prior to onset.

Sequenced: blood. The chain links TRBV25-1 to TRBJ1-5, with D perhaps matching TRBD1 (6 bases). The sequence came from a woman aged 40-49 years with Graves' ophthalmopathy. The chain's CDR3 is CASSGAGTNQPQHF. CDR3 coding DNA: TGTGCCAGCAGTGGCGCAGGGACAAATCAGCCCCAGCATTTT.